This TCR beta chain was obtained from a study of blood T cell repertoires in COVID-19. Overall study: T cells, B-cell-depleted T cells, or PBMCs provided the cDNA or gDNA that served as material.

As handled by the study authors: It was from reference gene primer amplification that nucleated cell counts were estimated. This table comes from immunoSEQ multiplex PCR, and its TCRdb copy is limited to in-frame clones, with some not included. The DNA gave D and trimming, while V, J and clone size come from that table. The sample carries about 440,000 clones, around 90% recorded once. Participant age was roughly 18 to 95 years, and participants resided in approximately 24 US areas. Which cohort a participant joined came from the clinical history participants gave. The ends lost 5 bases at V and 6 bases at J; junction bases unmatched: 9. Per the germline V gene, CDR1 is LGHDT and CDR2 is YNNKEL (reference sequence). CDR3 size: 15 residues.

The sequenced material came from PBMCs or T cells enriched from blood (not recorded which). This receptor was obtained from a man aged 18 to 30 who had recovered from COVID-19. The chain uses TRBV3-1 (or the pseudogene TRBV3-2) and TRBJ1-2, with 10 bases that match TRBD1. This CDR3 reads CASSLSGTGANGYTF. CDR3 sequence (DNA): TGTGCCAGCAGCTTATCGGGGACAGGGGCTAATGGCTACACCTTC.